The 21 T cell receptor beta chains below come from one sample, sequenced in a study of molecular identifiers for immune sequencing clone quantification (dated by TCRdb to 2017 to 2018). Library generation was performed with PCR. The instrument was a NextSeq 500. TCRdb itself trimmed the public reads at Q25 with fastp, ran MiXCR and retained productive beta chains. Rows are combined by CDR3 protein, so each entry shows the most common genes and DNA. This sample lists under 600,000 distinct CDR3 sequences; about a quarter were detected once. The top ten clones comprise over 0.6% of the sample. Sequencing was performed on naive CD8+ T cells from blood, with Jurkat cell RNA spiked in. The cell subset or site label, read with the paper, signifies: FACS-sorted CD8+CD4-CCR7+CD45RA+ naive T cells. The origin of the receptors is a human donor in good health. Some libraries in this study had Jurkat cell RNA spiked in.

Regarding this clonotype: A single base separates this from a much larger clone, so it may be a read error. The chain couples TRBV13 to TRBJ2-3, with D perhaps TRBD2 (5 bases). Germline V lookup: CDR1 PRHDT, CDR2 FYEKMQ (reference sequence). CDR3 length equals 16 residues. The CDR3 is CASSLHSSKFTATQYF. CDR3 coding DNA: TGTGCCAGCAGCCTACATTCTAGCAAGTTCACAGCTACGCAGTATTTT.

This clonotype has more than one count but fewer than ten. The chain combines TRBV6-5 with TRBJ1-2, with no clear D. Trimming removed 0 bases at V and 2 bases at J, with 16 bases between. The germline gives CDR1 MNHEY, CDR2 SVGAGI. CDR3 length: 17 residues. The CDR3 sequence: CASSYSTTDRLNYGYTF. The CDR3 region has the DNA TGTGCCAGCAGTTACTCGACTACGGATCGCCTCAACTATGGCTACACCTTC.

The chain has TRBV6-5 and TRBJ1-6; D gene uncertain. V shed 2 bases and J shed 9 bases, with 5 bases lying between them. Germline values: CDR1 MNHEY, CDR2 SVGAGI. This CDR3 has 12 amino acids. This CDR3 is CASSYARSPLHF. CDR3 DNA sequence: TGTGCCAGCAGTTACGCGCGTTCACCCCTCCACTTT.

The chain carries TRBV11-1 and TRBJ2-2; D is possibly TRBD2 (6 bases). Germline V gives CDR1 SGHAT, CDR2 FQDESV (reference sequence). CDR3 length: 16 residues. V gave up 5 bases and J gave up 0 bases, with 13 bases separating them. CDR3 bases: TGTGCCAGCAGCGCGGGACTTTACCCGAACACCGGGGAGCTGTTTTTT. Translated, it gives CASSAGLYPNTGELFF.

Turning to this clonotype: This may arise from a read error, as a much more abundant clone is one base away. The genes are TRBV7-6 and TRBJ1-4; the D gene is possibly TRBD1 (5 bases). CDR1 is SGHVS, CDR2 FNYEAQ, per germline. The CDR3 loop spans 17 amino acids. The CDR3 sequence is CASSQTRGLTTNEKPFF. As DNA, the CDR3 is TGTGCCAGCAGCCAAACTAGGGGTTTGACAACTAATGAAAAACCGTTTTTT.

This clonotype was found many times. This chain links TRBV27 with TRBJ2-5, with D possibly being TRBD1 or TRBD2 (5 bases each). Trimming cost V 5 bases and J 5 bases, with 15 bases left between them. Per germline, CDR1 MNHEY and CDR2 SMNVEV (reference sequence). The CDR3 spans 14 residues. CDR3 coding DNA: TGTGCCAGCAGTGCCATGGGGGAAACGGAGACCCAGTACTTC. It yields the protein CASSAMGETETQYF.

The chain joins TRBV24-1 to TRBJ2-1, with a possible D match to TRBD1 (6 bases). Germline CDR1 is KGHDR and CDR2 is SFDVKD. This CDR3 has 15 amino acids. Trimming removed 6 bases at V and 0 bases at J, with 11 bases between. This chain's CDR3 is CATSIGQSSYNEQFF. The CDR3 nucleotides read TGTGCCACCAGTATCGGACAGAGCTCCTACAATGAGCAGTTCTTC.

The rearrangement links TRBV20-1 to TRBJ2-7; 7 bases are a match to TRBD1. V lost 3 bases, J lost 0 bases, and 5 bases stayed unmatched. The germline CDR1 and CDR2 sequences are DFQATT and SNEGSKA (reference sequence). This CDR3 spans 14 amino acids. CDR3 residues: CSARNRDSSYEQYF. As DNA, the CDR3 is TGCAGTGCTAGGAACCGGGACAGCTCCTACGAGCAGTACTTC.

This clonotype has only a few counts. The chain couples TRBV4-3 to TRBJ2-7; D is undetermined. CDR1 is LGHNA, CDR2 YSLEER, per germline. Deletions cut 0 bases from V and 3 bases from J, with 9 bases between. This CDR3 contains 14 residues. CDR3 loop: CASSQDLTRYEQYF. The CDR3 DNA reads as TGCGCCAGCAGCCAAGATTTAACCCGCTACGAGCAGTACTTC.

This clonotype was counted at least ten times. This chain links TRBV28 with TRBJ2-3; 9 bases line up with TRBD1. This CDR3 has 15 residues. CDR1 is MDHEN and CDR2 is SYDVKM in the germline V gene. With 3 bases clipped from V and 2 bases from J, the junction kept 3 bases outside the gene matches. The chain's CDR3 is CASSFTGGITDTQYF. CDR3 sequence (DNA): TGTGCCAGCAGTTTTACAGGGGGCATCACAGATACGCAGTATTTT.

The genes are TRBV14 and TRBJ2-7; 11 bases line up with TRBD1. CDR3 length: 15 amino acids. Looked up from germline, CDR1 is SGHDN and CDR2 is FVKESK. V dropped 10 bases and J dropped 4; count of bases not matched to a gene: 12. CDR3 sequence reads: CATSAGTGGFYEQYF. The CDR3, as DNA: TGTGCCACATCCGCGGGGACAGGGGGTTTTTACGAGCAGTACTTC.

A note on this clonotype: A much larger clone sits a single nucleotide away, making a read error possible. This chain links TRBV12-3 or TRBV12-4 with TRBJ2-5, with 7 bases aligning to TRBD1. V trimming: 5 bases; J trimming: 2 bases; junction bases outside the gene matches: 11. There are 16 residues in the CDR3. As DNA, the CDR3 is TGTGCCAGCAGTCTGCGCCGGGACAGCGAGCAAGAGACCCAGTACTTC. As protein: CASSLRRDSEQETQYF.

This clonotype occurred a few times. This chain connects TRBV14 to TRBJ1-1; tentative D call: TRBD1 (5 bases). Trimming cost V 5 bases and J 2 bases, with 12 bases left between them. In germline, CDR1 is SGHDN, CDR2 FVKESK. This CDR3 spans 14 amino acids. CDR3 residues: CASSNEGDNTEAFF. The CDR3 DNA follows: TGTGCCAGCAGCAATGAAGGGGATAACACTGAAGCTTTCTTT.

The J gene is TRBJ2-3, the V gene TRBV4-2; 7 nucleotides match TRBD1. CDR1 LGHNA and CDR2 YNFKEQ come from the germline V gene. V lost 4 bases to trimming and J lost 4 bases; unmatched junction nucleotides: 8. CDR3 size: 15 residues. CDR3 loop: CASSPLEQGADTQYF. The DNA for the CDR3 is TGTGCCAGCAGCCCGCTGGAGCAGGGGGCAGATACGCAGTATTTT.

The V and J genes are TRBV19 and TRBJ1-6, with TRBD1 matching 7 bases. The CDR3 has 15 amino acids. V shed 6 bases and J 7 bases; nucleotides not matched to a gene: 9. Germline lookup yields CDR1 LNHDA and CDR2 SQIVND (reference sequence). The CDR3 sequence: CASRSKGALNSPLHF. CDR3 nucleotide sequence: TGTGCCAGTAGGTCAAAGGGGGCCCTGAATTCACCCCTCCACTTT.

Details on this clonotype: Just one base apart from a much larger clone, this may be a read error. V is TRBV11-2 and J is TRBJ2-3; 12 nucleotides align to TRBD2. The CDR3 extends over 16 amino acids. Germline CDR1 SGHAT, CDR2 FQNNGV. The V and J ends lost 5 bases and 4 bases, in that order; junction bases with no gene match: 7. The CDR3 DNA reads TGTGCCAGCAGCCCATGGACTAGCGGGGAAGCAGATACGCAGTATTTT. Its protein is CASSPWTSGEADTQYF.

At least ten counts were recorded for this clonotype. The V gene is TRBV10-3, the J gene TRBJ2-3; D uncertain. This CDR3 has 12 amino acids. Germline CDR1 is ENHRY and CDR2 is SYGVKD. The V end was cut by 0 bases, the J end by 5 bases, with 3 bases between. CDR3 DNA: TGTGCCATCAGTGAGTCGGGAGATACGCAGTATTTT. It yields the protein CAISESGDTQYF.

Turning to this clonotype: This may stem from a read error, because a much larger clone lies one nucleotide away. The chain recombines TRBV4-1 with TRBJ2-4, with TRBD2 as a possible D gene (6 bases). Germline V gene sequence: CDR1 MGHRA, CDR2 YSYEKL. This CDR3 spans 16 amino acids. CDR3 sequence reads: CASSQEGGVAKNIQCF. In nucleotides, the CDR3 is TGCGCCAGCAGCCAAGAAGGCGGGGTAGCCAAAAACATTCAGTGCTTC.

Comments on this clonotype: A much larger clonotype is one base distant, so this may be a read error. The J gene is TRBJ2-1, the V gene TRBV6-5; no clear D. Germline V gene data show CDR1 as MNHEY and CDR2 as SVGAGI. The CDR3 totals 12 residues. CDR3 region: CGSSYSSNEQFF. Written as DNA, the CDR3 is TGTGGCAGCAGTTACTCGAGTAATGAGCAGTTCTTC.

The table lists this clonotype with a few counts. V and J are TRBV21-1 and TRBJ1-1; the table names TRBD1, a call not compared with the DNA. TRBV21-1 is noted as a pseudogene. This CDR3 is built from 16 residues. Here the CDR3 DNA reads TGTGCCAGCATCTCCCCTTCAGGAGCTATGAACACTGAAGCTTTCTTT. Translating gives CASISPSGAMNTEAFF.

As regards this clonotype: As the CDR3 is not closed by the conserved phenylalanine or tryptophan, this likely results from a read error. The chain has TRBV5-6 and TRBJ2-1; 8 positions agree with TRBD2. Germline CDR1 SGHDT, CDR2 YYEEEE. The CDR3 is 14 residues long. The V segment lost 2 bases and the J segment 12 bases; nucleotides outside the gene matches: 10. The CDR3 bases are TGTGCCAGCAGCTTAGGTAGCGGGGCCTTAGGGCAGTTCCTC. This gives the protein CASSLGSGALGQFL.